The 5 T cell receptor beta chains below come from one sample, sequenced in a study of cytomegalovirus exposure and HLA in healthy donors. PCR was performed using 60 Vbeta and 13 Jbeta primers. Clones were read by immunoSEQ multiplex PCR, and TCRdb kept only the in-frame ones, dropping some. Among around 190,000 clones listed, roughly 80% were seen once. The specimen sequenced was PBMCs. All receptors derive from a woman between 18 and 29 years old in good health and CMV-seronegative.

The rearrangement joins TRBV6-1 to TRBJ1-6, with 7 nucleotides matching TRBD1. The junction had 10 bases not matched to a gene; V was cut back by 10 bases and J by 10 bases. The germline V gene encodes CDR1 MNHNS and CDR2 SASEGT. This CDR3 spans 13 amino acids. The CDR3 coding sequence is TGTGCCACCTGGCAGACAGGGACGTCACCCCTCCACTTT. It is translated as CATWQTGTSPLHF.

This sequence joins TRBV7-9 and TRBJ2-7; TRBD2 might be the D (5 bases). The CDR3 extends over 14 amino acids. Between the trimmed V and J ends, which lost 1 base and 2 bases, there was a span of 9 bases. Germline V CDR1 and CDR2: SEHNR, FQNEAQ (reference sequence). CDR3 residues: CASSLGLITYEQYF. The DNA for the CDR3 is TGTGCCAGCAGCTTAGGACTAATAACCTACGAGCAGTACTTC.

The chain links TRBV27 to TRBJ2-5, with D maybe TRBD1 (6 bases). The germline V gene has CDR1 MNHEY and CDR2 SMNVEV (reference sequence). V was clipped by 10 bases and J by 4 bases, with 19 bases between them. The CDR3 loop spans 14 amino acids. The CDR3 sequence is CATSPRGERETQYF. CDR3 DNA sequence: TGTGCCACCTCCCCCAGGGGAGAGAGAGAGACCCAGTACTTC.

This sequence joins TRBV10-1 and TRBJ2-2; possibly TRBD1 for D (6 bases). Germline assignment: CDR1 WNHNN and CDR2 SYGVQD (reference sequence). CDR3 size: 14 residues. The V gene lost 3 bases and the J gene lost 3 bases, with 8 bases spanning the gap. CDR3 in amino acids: CASSDGQHTGELFF. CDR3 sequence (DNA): TGCGCCAGCAGTGATGGACAGCACACCGGGGAGCTGTTTTTT.

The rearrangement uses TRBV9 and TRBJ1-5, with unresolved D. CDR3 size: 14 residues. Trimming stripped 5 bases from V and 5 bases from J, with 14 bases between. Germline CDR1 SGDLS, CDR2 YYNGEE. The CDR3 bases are TGTGCCAGCAGTCCGGACTTAACGGATCAGCCCCAGCATTTT. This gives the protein CASSPDLTDQPQHF.